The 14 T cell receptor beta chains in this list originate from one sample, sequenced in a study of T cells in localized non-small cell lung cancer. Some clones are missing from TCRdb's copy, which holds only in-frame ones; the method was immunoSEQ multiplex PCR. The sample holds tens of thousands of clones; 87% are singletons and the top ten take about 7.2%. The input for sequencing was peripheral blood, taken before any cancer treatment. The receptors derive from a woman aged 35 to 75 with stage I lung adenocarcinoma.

The CDR3 here is CASSHDNAAQYF. In DNA form, the CDR3 reads TGTGCCAGCAGTCACGACAACGCTGCGCAGTATTTT. The V call is TRBV25-1, the J call TRBJ2-3; D unresolved. This CDR3 is 12 amino acids long. From germline, CDR1 is MGHDK and CDR2 SYGVNS. V was clipped by 5 bases and J by 10 bases, with 13 bases between them.

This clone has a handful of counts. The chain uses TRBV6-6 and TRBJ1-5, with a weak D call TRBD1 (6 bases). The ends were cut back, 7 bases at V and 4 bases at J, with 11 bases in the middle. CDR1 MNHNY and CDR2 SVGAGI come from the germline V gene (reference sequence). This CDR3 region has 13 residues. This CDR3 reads CASTPTGNQPQHF. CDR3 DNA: TGTGCCAGCACCCCGACAGGTAATCAGCCCCAGCATTTT.

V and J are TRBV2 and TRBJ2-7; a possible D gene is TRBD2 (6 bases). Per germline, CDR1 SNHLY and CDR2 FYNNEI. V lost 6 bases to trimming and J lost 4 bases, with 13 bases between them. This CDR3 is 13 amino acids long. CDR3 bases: TGTGCCAGCAGGGGGGAGGCAGCGTACGAGCAGTACTTC. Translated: CASRGEAAYEQYF.

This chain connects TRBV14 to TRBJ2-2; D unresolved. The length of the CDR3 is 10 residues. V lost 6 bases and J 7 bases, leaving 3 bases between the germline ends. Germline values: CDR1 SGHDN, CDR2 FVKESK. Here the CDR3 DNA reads TGTGCCAGCAGGTGCGGGGAGCTGTTTTTT. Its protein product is CASRCGELFF.

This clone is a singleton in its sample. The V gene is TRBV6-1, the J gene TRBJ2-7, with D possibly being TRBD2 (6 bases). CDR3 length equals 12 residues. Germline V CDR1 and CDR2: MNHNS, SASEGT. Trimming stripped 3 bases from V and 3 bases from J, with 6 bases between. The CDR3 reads CASSEGGYEQYF. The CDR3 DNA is TGTGCCAGCAGTGAGGGAGGCTACGAGCAGTACTTC.

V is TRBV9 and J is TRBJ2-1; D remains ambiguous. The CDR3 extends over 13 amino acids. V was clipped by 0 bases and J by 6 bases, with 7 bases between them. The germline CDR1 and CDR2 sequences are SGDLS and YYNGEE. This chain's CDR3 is CASSVGHINEQFF. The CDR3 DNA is TGTGCCAGCAGCGTAGGACACATCAATGAGCAGTTCTTC. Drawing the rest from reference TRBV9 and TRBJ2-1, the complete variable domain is DSGVTQTPKHLITATGQRVTLRCSPRSGDLSVYWYQQSLDQGLQFLIQYYNGEERAKGNILERFSAQQFPDLHSELNLSSLELGDSALYFCASSVGHINEQFFGPGTRLTVL.

In DNA form, the CDR3 reads TGTGCCATCAGTGAAGGGACTAGCGGGGGGGCTTGGGATGAGCAGTTCTTC. Translated: CAISEGTSGGAWDEQFF. The rearrangement uses TRBV10-3 and TRBJ2-1; 16 bases align to TRBD2. The CDR3 totals 17 residues. Looked up from germline, CDR1 is ENHRY and CDR2 is SYGVKD. Trimming took 3 bases from V and 8 from J; bases not matched to a gene: 7.

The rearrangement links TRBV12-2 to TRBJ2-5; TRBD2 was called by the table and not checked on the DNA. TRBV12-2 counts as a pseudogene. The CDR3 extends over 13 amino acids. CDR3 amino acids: CASRFRLRETQYF. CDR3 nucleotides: TGTGCAAGTCGCTTTAGACTACGAGAGACCCAGTACTTC.

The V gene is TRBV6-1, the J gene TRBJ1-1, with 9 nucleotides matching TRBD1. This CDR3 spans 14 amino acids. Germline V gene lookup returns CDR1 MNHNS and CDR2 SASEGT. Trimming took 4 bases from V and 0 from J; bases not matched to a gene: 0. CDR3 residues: CASSGTGVNTEAFF. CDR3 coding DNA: TGTGCCAGCAGTGGGACAGGGGTGAACACTGAAGCTTTCTTT.

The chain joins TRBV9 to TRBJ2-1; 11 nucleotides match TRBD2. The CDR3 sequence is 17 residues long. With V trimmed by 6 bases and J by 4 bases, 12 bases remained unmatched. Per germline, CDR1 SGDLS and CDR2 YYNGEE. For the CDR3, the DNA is TGTGCCAGCAATCCCGTGACTAGCGGGGAGGCTTACAATGAGCAGTTCTTC. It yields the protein CASNPVTSGEAYNEQFF.

Here the CDR3 reads CASSPRTGRKGTDTQYF. For the CDR3, the DNA is TGTGCCAGCAGTCCTAGGACAGGGCGCAAGGGCACAGATACGCAGTATTTT. The chain links TRBV28 to TRBJ2-3; 8 nucleotides match TRBD1. The CDR3 spans 17 residues. Germline V CDR1 and CDR2: MDHEN, SYDVKM. V dropped 5 bases and J dropped 1; count of bases not matched to a gene: 11.

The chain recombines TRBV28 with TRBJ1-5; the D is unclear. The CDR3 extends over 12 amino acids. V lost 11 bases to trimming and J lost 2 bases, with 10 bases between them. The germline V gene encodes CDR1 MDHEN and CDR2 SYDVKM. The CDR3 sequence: CASGDGNQPQHF. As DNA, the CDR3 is TGTGCCTCCGGGGATGGCAATCAGCCCCAGCATTTT.

Written as DNA, the CDR3 is TGTGCCAGCAGTACGCACACCCAGGGGACGGCGGAGACCCAGTACTTC. Translating it yields CASSTHTQGTAETQYF. The rearrangement joins TRBV28 to TRBJ2-5; a weak D match, TRBD1 (6 bases). There are 16 residues in the CDR3. Germline-derived CDR1 and CDR2 are MDHEN and SYDVKM. Trimming pared 5 bases from V and 5 bases from J, leaving 21 bases between.

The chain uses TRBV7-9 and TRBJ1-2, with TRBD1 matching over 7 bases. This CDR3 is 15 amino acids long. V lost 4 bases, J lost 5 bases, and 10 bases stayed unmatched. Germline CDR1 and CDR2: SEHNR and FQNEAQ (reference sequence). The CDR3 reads CASSSGQPITYGYTF. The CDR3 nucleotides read TGTGCCAGCAGCTCGGGACAGCCTATAACTTATGGCTACACCTTC.